The 9 T cell receptor beta chains reported below all come from one sample, sequenced in a study of cytomegalovirus exposure and HLA in healthy donors. Use of 60 Vbeta and 13 Jbeta primers characterized the PCR. Profiled with immunoSEQ multiplex PCR; TCRdb holds only in-frame clones, not every one. The sample includes about 120,000 clones, more than 80% of them seen just once. The sequenced sample consisted of PBMCs. The receptors stem from a man under 40 in good health and CMV-seropositive.

This clone was seen a handful of times. The chain links TRBV6-5 to TRBJ1-1; D is unresolved. The CDR3 consists of 16 residues. The germline V gene encodes CDR1 MNHEY and CDR2 SVGAGI. V dropped 2 bases and J dropped 2 bases, with 15 bases sitting between them. The CDR3 nucleotides read TGTGCCAGCAGTTACGATGAGGCTTCCCTTAACACTGAAGCTTTCTTT. It encodes CASSYDEASLNTEAFF.

V gene TRBV28 combines with J gene TRBJ2-1; D not resolved. V dropped 6 bases and J dropped 8 bases, with 20 bases sitting between them. This CDR3 has 15 residues. Germline values: CDR1 MDHEN, CDR2 SYDVKM. CDR3 sequence reads: CASRRQSTPTHEQFF. Here the CDR3 DNA reads TGTGCCAGCAGACGACAATCCACCCCAACTCATGAGCAGTTCTTC. Filled out from reference TRBV28 and TRBJ2-1, the complete variable domain reads DVKVTQSSRYLVKRTGEKVFLECVQDMDHENMFWYRQDPGLGLRLIYFSYDVKMKEKGDIPEGYSVSREKKERFSLILESASTNQTSMYLCASRRQSTPTHEQFFGPGTRLTVL.

This chain links TRBV11-3 with TRBJ2-5, with D tentatively TRBD1 (6 bases). The ends were cut back, 5 bases at V and 5 bases at J, with 12 bases in the middle. The CDR3 loop spans 13 amino acids. Looked up from germline, CDR1 is SGHNT and CDR2 is YENEEA. This CDR3 is CASSQGQRETQYF. CDR3 DNA: TGTGCCAGCAGCCAAGGACAGAGGGAGACCCAGTACTTC.

This clone was detected only once. At one of its ends the junction is not consistent with the germline gene, which may arise from a read error. This chain uses TRBV5-1 with TRBJ2-6, with D tentatively TRBD1 (5 bases). Germline CDR1 reads SGHRS; CDR2 reads YFSETQ. This CDR3 has 16 residues. CDR3 in amino acids: CASSLVVGSGANGLTF. CDR3 sequence (DNA): TGCGCCAGCAGCTTGGTTGTAGGATCTGGGGCCAACGGCCTGACTTTC. Full variable domain (remainder filled in from reference TRBV5-1 and TRBJ2-6): KAGVTQTPRYLIKTRGQQVTLSCSPISGHRSVSWYQQTPGQGLQFLFEYFSETQRNKGNFPGRFSGRQFSNSRSEMNVSTLELGDSALYLCASSLVVGSGANGLTFGAGSRLTVL.

The rearrangement links TRBV10-3 to TRBJ2-5; possibly TRBD2 for D (6 bases). This CDR3 contains 16 residues. Trimming stripped 4 bases from V and 1 base from J, with 16 bases between. Per the germline V gene, CDR1 is ENHRY and CDR2 is SYGVKD. CDR3 amino acids: CAISGFDGGPQETQYF. CDR3 DNA: TGTGCCATCAGTGGGTTTGACGGGGGACCCCAAGAGACCCAGTACTTC.

This rearrangement joins TRBV6-6 to TRBJ2-7; D may be TRBD2 (6 bases). The V end was cut by 1 base, the J end by 3 bases, with 10 bases between. From germline, CDR1 is MNHNY and CDR2 SVGAGI (reference sequence). This CDR3 contains 14 residues. The CDR3 coding sequence is TGTGCCAGCAGTTACTGGAACGGGGGCTACGAGCAGTACTTC. This codes for CASSYWNGGYEQYF.

A note on this clone: The same CDR3 is also encoded by other DNA sequences in this sample. This chain connects TRBV7-3 to TRBJ2-2, with D maybe TRBD2 (6 bases). Trimming took 2 bases from V and 0 from J, leaving 7 bases between them. The CDR3 runs to 15 residues. The germline V gene encodes CDR1 SGHTA and CDR2 FQGTGA. The CDR3 bases are TGTGCCAGCAGCTTAGGCGGGACGAACACCGGGGAGCTGTTTTTT. Translation: CASSLGGTNTGELFF.

Concerning this clone itself: Other nucleotide sequences from this sample produce the same CDR3. The J gene is TRBJ2-7, the V gene TRBV14, with 7 bases that match TRBD1. There are 14 residues in the CDR3. With V trimmed by 2 bases and J by 5 bases, 6 bases remained unmatched. From germline, CDR1 is SGHDN and CDR2 FVKESK. The DNA for the CDR3 is TGTGCCAGCAGCCAATCCCGGACAGGCGACGAGCAGTACTTC. Translation: CASSQSRTGDEQYF.

The chain uses TRBV19 and TRBJ1-5; 7 bases align to TRBD1. Germline CDR1 LNHDA, CDR2 SQIVND (reference sequence). The V segment lost 6 bases and the J segment 0 bases; nucleotides outside the gene matches: 5. The CDR3 consists of 15 residues. The CDR3 DNA is TGTGCCAGTAGGCCACAGGGGCGTAGCAATCAGCCCCAGCATTTT. It translates to CASRPQGRSNQPQHF. Drawing the rest from reference TRBV19 and TRBJ1-5, the complete variable domain is DGGITQSPKYLFRKEGQNVTLSCEQNLNHDAMYWYRQDPGQGLRLIYYSQIVNDFQKGDIAEGYSVSREKKESFPLTVTSAQKNPTAFYLCASRPQGRSNQPQHFGDGTRLSIL.